These 14 T cell receptor beta chains originate from one sample sequenced in a study of lymphopenia after photon versus proton radiotherapy. Some clones are missing from TCRdb's copy, which holds only in-frame ones; the method was immunoSEQ multiplex PCR. The table has tens of thousands of clones, about 90% seen once. Here the sequenced sample was peripheral blood, taken from a patient treated with proton-based radiotherapy. Receptors were obtained from an elderly man with esophageal cancer.

The chain couples TRBV27 to TRBJ2-7; D remains unclear. Germline-derived CDR1 and CDR2 are MNHEY and SMNVEV (reference sequence). CDR3 length equals 14 residues. V lost 2 bases to trimming and J lost 0 bases, with 8 bases between them. The CDR3 DNA follows: TGTGCCAGCAGTTTAATCGGACCCTCCTACGAGCAGTACTTC. Translation gives CASSLIGPSYEQYF.

V is TRBV15 and J is TRBJ2-3; D perhaps matches TRBD2 (6 bases). With 5 bases removed from V and 3 bases from J, the gap between germline ends came to 21 bases. Germline CDR1 reads LNHNV; CDR2 reads YYDKDF (reference sequence). This CDR3 region has 17 residues. The CDR3 here is CATSDGRRRAGTDTQYF. In DNA form, the CDR3 reads TGTGCCACCAGCGATGGGCGCCGGAGGGCGGGTACAGATACGCAGTATTTT.

This clone appeared a few times. The rearrangement joins TRBV19 to TRBJ1-3; D possibly corresponds to TRBD1 (5 bases). Germline CDR1 is LNHDA and CDR2 is SQIVND (reference sequence). CDR3 length equals 14 residues. Trimming left V 3 bases short and J 8 bases short, with 14 bases between. CDR3 amino acids: CASSIQQAWDTIYF. As DNA, the CDR3 is TGTGCCAGTAGTATTCAACAGGCCTGGGACACCATATATTTT.

The J gene is TRBJ2-4, the V gene TRBV4-1; D is unclear. The V gene lost 2 bases and the J gene lost 0 bases, with 11 bases spanning the gap. Germline CDR1 and CDR2: MGHRA and YSYEKL. The CDR3 has 16 residues. For the CDR3, the DNA is TGCGCCAGCAGCCAAATTAAACCGCTAGCCAAAAACATTCAGTACTTC. It specifies CASSQIKPLAKNIQYF.

This clone is categorized as medium-sized. V is TRBV19 and J is TRBJ2-5; D gene unclear. The CDR3 has 13 amino acids. The germline V and J ends were trimmed by 6 bases and 5 bases, with 13 bases remaining between them. CDR1 is LNHDA and CDR2 is SQIVND in the germline V gene (reference sequence). The DNA for the CDR3 is TGTGCCAGTAGCCCTTTGACTGTGGAGACCCAGTACTTC. Protein product: CASSPLTVETQYF.

The chain uses TRBV7-2 and TRBJ2-3; D unclear. The CDR3 runs 11 residues. Trimming removed 5 bases from V and 4 bases from J, with 4 bases in between. Germline values: CDR1 SGHTA, CDR2 FQGNSA. CDR3 bases: TGTGCCAGCAGCCCTGCAGATACGCAGTATTTT. It encodes CASSPADTQYF.

The chain combines TRBV7-9 with TRBJ2-4; the D call may be TRBD1 or TRBD2 (5 bases each). Trimming pared 5 bases from V and 12 bases from J, leaving 23 bases between. The germline CDR1 and CDR2 sequences are SEHNR and FQNEAQ (reference sequence). The length of the CDR3 is 15 residues. Written as DNA, the CDR3 is TGTGCCAGCAGCCCCGGGACGTACGTGGAGCTGGGTCAGTACTTC. It encodes CASSPGTYVELGQYF.

The chain recombines TRBV7-4 with TRBJ1-2; D is perhaps TRBD1 (6 bases). Germline CDR1 SGHVT, CDR2 SQSDAQ. V gave up 5 bases and J gave up 4 bases, with 11 bases separating them. The CDR3 loop spans 13 amino acids. CDR3 sequence (DNA): TGTGCCAGCAGCACAGGGTCTGCCTATGGCTACACCTTC. Amino acids: CASSTGSAYGYTF.

This chain links TRBV2 with TRBJ2-5; 7 bases match TRBD1. TRBJ2-7 matches the DNA end more closely, so the J call is doubtful. CDR1 is SNHLY and CDR2 is FYNNEI in the germline V gene. The CDR3 totals 14 residues. This chain's CDR3 is CASSEAWTGYEQYF. The DNA of the CDR3 is TGTGCCAGCAGTGAAGCTTGGACAGGCTACGAGCAGTACTTC.

The chain links TRBV9 to TRBJ2-1; D might be TRBD2 (5 bases). The V gene's germline CDR1 is SGDLS and CDR2 YYNGEE. CDR3 length: 14 amino acids. V was pared by 3 bases and J by 5 bases, with 12 bases between. CDR3: CASSARWENNEQFF. The CDR3 nucleotides read TGTGCCAGCAGCGCTCGATGGGAGAACAATGAGCAGTTCTTC. Combining the CDR3 with reference TRBV9 and TRBJ2-1 gives the whole variable domain DSGVTQTPKHLITATGQRVTLRCSPRSGDLSVYWYQQSLDQGLQFLIQYYNGEERAKGNILERFSAQQFPDLHSELNLSSLELGDSALYFCASSARWENNEQFFGPGTRLTVL.

This clone ranks as medium-sized. V usage is TRBV27 and J usage is TRBJ1-1; 8 positions agree with TRBD1. From germline, CDR1 is MNHEY and CDR2 SMNVEV (reference sequence). This CDR3 is 14 amino acids long. With 4 bases clipped from V and 2 bases from J, the junction kept 3 bases outside the gene matches. This CDR3 reads CASSWTGYNTEAFF. CDR3 DNA sequence: TGTGCCAGCAGTTGGACAGGGTACAACACTGAAGCTTTCTTT.

This sequence joins TRBV7-8 and TRBJ2-2; no clear D gene. The CDR3 covers 12 residues. From germline, CDR1 is SGHVS and CDR2 FQNEAQ. V gave up 8 bases and J gave up 6 bases, with 10 bases separating them. The CDR3 is CASGRGPGELFF. The CDR3 DNA is TGTGCCAGCGGAAGAGGTCCCGGGGAGCTGTTTTTT.

V and J are TRBV11-2 and TRBJ1-1; maybe TRBD1 (6 bases). V was clipped by 4 bases and J by 0 bases, with 12 bases between them. Per the germline V gene, CDR1 is SGHAT and CDR2 is FQNNGV. This CDR3 spans 15 amino acids. CDR3 sequence: CASSWGGALNTEAFF. CDR3 sequence (DNA): TGTGCCAGCAGCTGGGGGGGGGCCTTGAACACTGAAGCTTTCTTT.

The chain uses TRBV21-1 and TRBJ2-7; TRBD1, as called in the table, went unchecked against the DNA. TRBV21-1 counts as a pseudogene. This CDR3 region has 14 residues. The CDR3 nucleotides read TGTGCCAGCAGCGGGCGACAGGGACACTACGAGCAGTACTTC. Protein sequence: CASSGRQGHYEQYF.